This record covers a single TCR beta chain. Its antigen is currently unknown. An end of the junction does not agree with germline; a read error may underlie this. This record belongs to a study of cytomegalovirus exposure and HLA in healthy donors. Findings and caveats of the study: The listing of roughly 160 TCR beta chains classed them as cytomegalovirus-associated.

The CDR3 has 14 residues. The germline gives CDR1 SGHAT, CDR2 FQNNGV. PCR primers comprised 60 Vbeta and 13 Jbeta primers. Libraries were prepared by immunoSEQ multiplex PCR; TCRdb keeps only in-frame clonotypes and omits some of them. The sample contains 150,000 to 200,000 clones, about two thirds of which appear only once. This sequence was found in a woman in her late teens or twenties in good health and CMV-seropositive. The source material was PBMCs. The rearrangement joins TRBV11-2 to TRBJ2-1; 9 nucleotides match TRBD2. The CDR3 region has the DNA TGTGCCAGCAGATTAGCGGGAGACCCCAGAGAGCAGTTCTTC. This encodes CASRLAGDPREQFF. The entire variable domain, with the rest obtained from reference TRBV11-2 and TRBJ2-1, is as follows: EAGVAQSPRYKIIEKRQSVAFWCNPISGHATLYWYQQILGQGPKLLIQFQNNGVVDDSQLPKDRFSAERLKGVDSTLKIQPAKLEDSAVYLCASRLAGDPREQFFGPGTRLTVL.